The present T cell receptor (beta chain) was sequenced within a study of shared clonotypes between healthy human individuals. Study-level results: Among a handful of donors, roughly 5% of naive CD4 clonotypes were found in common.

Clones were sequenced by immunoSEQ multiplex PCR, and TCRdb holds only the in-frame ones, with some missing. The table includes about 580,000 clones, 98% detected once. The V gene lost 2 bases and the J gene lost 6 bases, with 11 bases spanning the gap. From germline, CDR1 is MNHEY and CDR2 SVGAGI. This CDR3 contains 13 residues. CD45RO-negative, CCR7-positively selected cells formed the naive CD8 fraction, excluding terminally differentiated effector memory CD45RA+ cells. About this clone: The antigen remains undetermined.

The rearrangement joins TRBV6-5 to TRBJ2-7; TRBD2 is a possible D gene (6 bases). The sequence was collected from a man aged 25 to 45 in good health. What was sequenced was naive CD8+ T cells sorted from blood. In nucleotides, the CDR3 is TGTGCCAGCAGTTACGGGGCCGGGGGCGAGCAGTACTTC. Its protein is CASSYGAGGEQYF.